Presented here are 29 T cell receptor beta chains from one specimen sequenced in a study of cytomegalovirus exposure and HLA in healthy donors. 60 Vbeta and 13 Jbeta primers were used in PCR. TCRdb's copy holds only in-frame clones and misses some; the assay was immunoSEQ multiplex PCR. There are 170,000 or so clones in the sample; around 84% occur only once, and 5% to 7% lies in the top ten. Sequenced sample: PBMCs. These receptors all stem from a man aged 45 to 65 in good health and CMV-seropositive.

The rearrangement uses TRBV5-6 and TRBJ1-1; D is ambiguous. Germline-derived CDR1 and CDR2 are SGHDT and YYEEEE. The CDR3 contains 11 residues. Trimming removed 4 bases at V and 6 bases at J, with 7 bases between. CDR3 region: CASSIGPEAFF. The CDR3 nucleotides are TGTGCCAGCAGCATCGGTCCTGAAGCTTTCTTT.

The chain employs TRBV11-1 and TRBJ2-7, with a tentative D call TRBD2 (7 bases). This CDR3 has 15 amino acids. Germline CDR1 and CDR2: SGHAT and FQDESV (reference sequence). V gave up 4 bases and J gave up 3 bases, with 16 bases separating them. The CDR3 sequence: CASSSQGGGGYEQYV. The CDR3 DNA sequence: TGTGCCAGCAGCTCCCAGGGCGGGGGCGGCTACGAGCAGTACGTC.

The genes are TRBV12-5 and TRBJ2-3; the D gene is possibly TRBD1 (5 bases). The CDR3 length is 15 residues. V shed 6 bases and J shed 1 base, with 14 bases lying between them. Germline CDR1 is LGHNT and CDR2 is FRNRAP. CDR3 residues: CASGADRVRTDTQYF. CDR3 bases: TGTGCTAGTGGCGCCGACAGAGTCCGCACAGATACGCAGTATTTT.

V is TRBV6-5 and J is TRBJ1-6, with unresolved D. CDR3 length equals 14 residues. The ends were cut back, 2 bases at V and 4 bases at J, with 6 bases in the middle. CDR1 and CDR2 (germline): MNHEY, SVGAGI. This chain's CDR3 is CASSYGDYNSPLHF. As DNA, the CDR3 is TGTGCCAGCAGTTACGGAGATTATAATTCACCCCTCCACTTT.

This rearrangement joins TRBV9 to TRBJ1-1, with a weak D call TRBD1 (5 bases). The V end lost 4 bases, the J end lost 1 base, and 11 bases lay between the germline ends. Germline CDR1 and CDR2: SGDLS and YYNGEE. The length of the CDR3 is 14 residues. CDR3 sequence (DNA): TGTGCCAGCAGCCCCCTGGGGGGGAACACTGAAGCTTTCTTT. As protein: CASSPLGGNTEAFF. Full variable domain (rest looked up from reference TRBV9 and TRBJ1-1): DSGVTQTPKHLITATGQRVTLRCSPRSGDLSVYWYQQSLDQGLQFLIQYYNGEERAKGNILERFSAQQFPDLHSELNLSSLELGDSALYFCASSPLGGNTEAFFGQGTRLTVV.

J is TRBJ2-1 and V is TRBV11-2; TRBD1 matches 10 bases. Trimming cost V 2 bases and J 8 bases; bases outside gene matches: 6. The CDR3 is 15 residues long. Germline CDR1 is SGHAT and CDR2 is FQNNGV. In nucleotides, the CDR3 is TGTGCCAGCAGCTTAAGGGGGACAGGGGACCATGAGCAGTTCTTC. This gives the protein CASSLRGTGDHEQFF.

The CDR3 reads CASSVLAGGYNEQFF. CDR3 sequence (DNA): TGCGCCAGCAGCGTCCTAGCGGGGGGATACAATGAGCAGTTCTTC. J is TRBJ2-1 and V is TRBV5-1; TRBD2 matches 11 bases. The germline gives CDR1 SGHRS, CDR2 YFSETQ. The CDR3 sequence is 15 residues long. Unmatched junction bases numbered 4, after V lost 4 bases and J lost 4 bases.

The chain joins TRBV6-5 to TRBJ2-5, with 8 bases identical to TRBD1. With V trimmed by 4 bases and J by 4 bases, 8 bases remained unmatched. The CDR3 has 15 amino acids. Per germline, CDR1 MNHEY and CDR2 SVGAGI. CDR3 residues: CASSFDRGRLETQYF. CDR3 nucleotides: TGTGCCAGCAGTTTTGACAGGGGAAGGTTAGAGACCCAGTACTTC.

This clone occurred once. CDR3 DNA: TGTGCCAGCAGCTCGACAGGGGTCGGGGAGCTGTTTTTT. Amino acids: CASSSTGVGELFF. The chain joins TRBV5-8 to TRBJ2-2; 8 bases line up with TRBD1. Germline loops: CDR1 SGHTS, CDR2 YDEGEE. The J segment lost 7 bases and the V segment lost 3 bases, leaving 2 bases of the junction unmatched. This CDR3 contains 13 residues.

The gene calls are TRBV6-5 and TRBJ1-1; D is unresolved. The germline V gene encodes CDR1 MNHEY and CDR2 SVGAGI. The CDR3 runs to 14 residues. Between the trimmed V and J ends, which lost 5 bases and 5 bases, there was a span of 15 bases. The CDR3: CASSTRERRTEAFF. Here the CDR3 DNA reads TGTGCCAGCAGTACGAGGGAAAGGAGGACTGAAGCTTTCTTT.

About this clone: At one boundary the junction diverges from the germline segment, which might be a read error. J is TRBJ2-2 and V is TRBV7-7; D is ambiguous. The CDR3 consists of 13 residues. Germline loops: CDR1 SSHAT, CDR2 FNYEAQ (reference sequence). In DNA form, the CDR3 reads TGTGCTAGCAGCTTAGCCCCCTCCGGGGAGCTGTTTTTT. It encodes CASSLAPSGELFF.

This clone has just a few counts. The gene calls are TRBV6-5 and TRBJ1-2, with a tentative D call TRBD1 (6 bases). The V end was cut by 7 bases, the J end by 7 bases, with 22 bases between. The CDR3 has 15 amino acids. Germline assignment: CDR1 MNHEY and CDR2 SVGAGI. In DNA form, the CDR3 reads TGTGCCAGCACCTCCCCGGGGAGGGGGAAGAGTGGCTACACCTTC. This sequence encodes CASTSPGRGKSGYTF.

CDR3 nucleotides: TGCGCCAGCAGTCATTCTTATTTCCCTGGACAGTTGAACACTGAAGCTTTCTTT. It specifies CASSHSYFPGQLNTEAFF. The chain couples TRBV23-1 to TRBJ1-1, with D perhaps matching TRBD1 (6 bases). TRBV23-1 has ORF status, its function being uncertain. The CDR3 extends over 18 amino acids. V was trimmed by 3 bases and J by 0 bases, leaving 20 bases between them.

This clone appeared a few times. The chain links TRBV10-3 to TRBJ2-1; 8 positions agree with TRBD1. The trim removed 10 bases at V and 7 bases at J, leaving 15 bases unmatched. This CDR3 comprises 15 residues. CDR1 is ENHRY, CDR2 SYGVKD, per germline. CDR3 loop: CASALGGTGGNEQFF. The CDR3 nucleotides are TGTGCCAGCGCCCTCGGGGGTACAGGGGGGAATGAGCAGTTCTTC.

The V call is TRBV6-6, the J call TRBJ1-4; D is perhaps TRBD1 (6 bases). CDR1 and CDR2 from the germline V gene are MNHNY and SVGAGI (reference sequence). The V gene lost 2 bases and the J gene lost 5 bases, with 15 bases spanning the gap. The length of the CDR3 is 16 residues. The CDR3 region is CASSYVSGAANEKLFF. Written as DNA, the CDR3 is TGTGCCAGCAGTTACGTATCAGGGGCAGCCAATGAAAAACTGTTTTTT.

The chain recombines TRBV10-3 with TRBJ1-1, with a possible D match to TRBD1 (5 bases). This CDR3 comprises 16 residues. The germline V and J ends were trimmed by 4 bases and 5 bases, with 20 bases remaining between them. Germline assignment: CDR1 ENHRY and CDR2 SYGVKD. CDR3 DNA: TGTGCCATCAGTGCCTCCGTAGGCTCAAGGACAACTGAAGCTTTCTTT. As protein: CAISASVGSRTTEAFF.

V usage is TRBV6-4 and J usage is TRBJ1-2; 8 positions agree with TRBD1. Per the germline V gene, CDR1 is MRHNA and CDR2 is SNTAGT. The CDR3 covers 15 residues. After removal of 7 bases from V and 8 bases from J, the junction contained 15 bases not matched to a gene. The CDR3 loop is CASTDRAGSPRGYTF. The DNA for the CDR3 is TGTGCCAGCACGGACAGGGCCGGCAGTCCCAGGGGCTACACCTTC.

The rearrangement uses TRBV11-2 and TRBJ2-5, with 7 bases that match TRBD2. Trimming cost V 5 bases and J 5 bases; bases outside gene matches: 8. The CDR3 is 14 amino acids. The germline CDR1 and CDR2 sequences are SGHAT and FQNNGV. Here the CDR3 DNA reads TGTGCCAGCAGCCCCACCGGGGGGATTGAGACCCAGTACTTC. Translated: CASSPTGGIETQYF.

V and J are TRBV7-8 and TRBJ2-5; 16 nucleotides match TRBD2. Losses at the gene ends were 2 bases for V and 7 bases for J; bases not matched to a gene: 7. The CDR3 contains 17 residues. The germline V gene has CDR1 SGHVS and CDR2 FQNEAQ. DNA of the CDR3: TGTGCCAGCAGCTTATCGGGACTAGCGGGAGGGCCGGGGACCCAGTACTTC. Translated, it gives CASSLSGLAGGPGTQYF.

The chain links TRBV25-1 to TRBJ1-3; 8 nucleotides align to TRBD1. V was clipped by 9 bases and J by 3 bases; unmatched bases: 10. Germline values: CDR1 MGHDK, CDR2 SYGVNS. The CDR3 is made up of 15 amino acids. CDR3 nucleotides: TGTGCCAGGAAGCAGGGGGCCTACGGTGGAAACACCATATATTTT. Encoded protein: CARKQGAYGGNTIYF.

The chain uses TRBV13 and TRBJ2-1, with 9 positions matching TRBD2. The germline V gene encodes CDR1 PRHDT and CDR2 FYEKMQ (reference sequence). This CDR3 is 15 amino acids long. V was pared by 5 bases and J by 6 bases, with 8 bases of the junction left unmatched. CDR3 nucleotides: TGTGCCAGCAGCGGTAGCGGGGGAACGGGCAATGAGCAGTTCTTC. It encodes CASSGSGGTGNEQFF.

The chain joins TRBV7-6 to TRBJ2-1; 8 nucleotides match TRBD2. The CDR3 is made up of 14 amino acids. Trimming at V came to 7 bases and at J to 4 bases, leaving 6 bases not matched to a gene. Germline-derived CDR1 and CDR2 are SGHVS and FNYEAQ. The CDR3 loop reads CASTEAGEYNEQFF. As DNA, the CDR3 is TGTGCCAGCACAGAAGCGGGGGAGTACAATGAGCAGTTCTTC. The complete variable domain, with remaining parts taken from reference TRBV7-6 and TRBJ2-1, reads GAGVSQSPRYKVTKRGQDVALRCDPISGHVSLYWYRQALGQGPEFLTYFNYEAQQDKSGLPNDRFSAERPEGSISTLTIQRTEQRDSAMYRCASTEAGEYNEQFFGPGTRLTVL.

The chain joins TRBV6-5 to TRBJ2-4; tentative D call: TRBD2 (6 bases). Germline V CDR1 and CDR2: MNHEY, SVGAGI. The CDR3 is 15 amino acids. The germline V and J ends were trimmed by 6 bases and 5 bases, with 17 bases remaining between them. CDR3 nucleotide sequence: TGTGCCAGCAGCCGCAAGCCGGGACTCCAAAACATTCAGTACTTC. Its translation is CASSRKPGLQNIQYF.

The rearrangement uses TRBV11-2 and TRBJ2-2, with 7 bases matching TRBD2. With 0 bases clipped from V and 4 bases from J, the junction kept 8 bases outside the gene matches. This CDR3 has 17 amino acids. Germline loops: CDR1 SGHAT, CDR2 FQNNGV. CDR3 in amino acids: CASSLDSRRGSTGELFF. In DNA, the CDR3 is TGTGCCAGCAGCTTAGATTCGAGGCGGGGGTCCACCGGGGAGCTGTTTTTT.

The chain joins TRBV5-1 to TRBJ2-2; TRBD2 aligns across 11 bases. Germline values: CDR1 SGHRS, CDR2 YFSETQ. V gave up 4 bases and J gave up 4 bases; unmatched junction bases: 6. This CDR3 spans 16 amino acids. CDR3 DNA: TGCGCCAGCAGCACGCTAGCGGGGGGCCGCACCGGGGAGCTGTTTTTT. Encoded protein: CASSTLAGGRTGELFF. The complete variable domain, with remaining parts taken from reference TRBV5-1 and TRBJ2-2, reads KAGVTQTPRYLIKTRGQQVTLSCSPISGHRSVSWYQQTPGQGLQFLFEYFSETQRNKGNFPGRFSGRQFSNSRSEMNVSTLELGDSALYLCASSTLAGGRTGELFFGEGSRLTVL.

The chain combines TRBV27 with TRBJ1-1; no clear D. This CDR3 contains 14 residues. Trimming removed 0 bases at V and 6 bases at J, with 11 bases between. Per the germline V gene, CDR1 is MNHEY and CDR2 is SMNVEV (reference sequence). DNA for the CDR3: TGTGCCAGCAGTTTATCAGGAGGGAGGCCTGAAGCTTTCTTT. Translation gives CASSLSGGRPEAFF.

The chain recombines TRBV4-1 with TRBJ1-2; TRBD1 aligns across 7 bases. Per the germline V gene, CDR1 is MGHRA and CDR2 is YSYEKL. V lost 1 base, J lost 9 bases, and 14 bases stayed unmatched. The CDR3 covers 16 residues. The DNA for the CDR3 is TGCGCCAGCAGCCAAGGCGCAGGGGGTGACCTTGGAAGCTACACCTTC. Translated, it gives CASSQGAGGDLGSYTF.

The chain employs TRBV6-5 and TRBJ2-1; D possibly corresponds to TRBD2 (5 bases). V was shortened by 6 bases and J by 8 bases, with 20 bases between the two germline ends. The CDR3 has 15 residues. The germline V gene encodes CDR1 MNHEY and CDR2 SVGAGI. This CDR3 reads CASSPGVWRKDEQFF. CDR3 DNA: TGTGCCAGCAGCCCTGGAGTCTGGAGGAAGGATGAGCAGTTCTTC.

The genes are TRBV10-2 and TRBJ2-5, with D possibly matching TRBD2 (6 bases). V was pared by 7 bases and J by 2 bases, with 17 bases between. Germline assignment: CDR1 WSHSY and CDR2 SAAADI. The length of the CDR3 is 15 residues. The CDR3 region is CASTLGEAAQETQYF. CDR3 sequence (DNA): TGCGCCAGCACTTTGGGGGAGGCAGCTCAAGAGACCCAGTACTTC.